These 16 T cell receptor beta chains came from one sample sequenced in a study of cytomegalovirus exposure and HLA in healthy donors. The repertoire was sequenced with immunoSEQ multiplex PCR; TCRdb's copy has only in-frame clones and lacks some. The sample includes roughly 230,000 clones, roughly 88% of them seen just once. Sequencing was done on a sample of PBMCs. The receptors were sampled from a woman in her thirties in good health and CMV-seronegative.

V is TRBV7-8 and J is TRBJ2-1; no reliable D call. CDR1 is SGHVS, CDR2 FQNEAQ, per germline. Trimming took off 5 bases at V and 5 bases at J, with 10 bases between the two ends. The CDR3 sequence is 13 residues long. In DNA form, the CDR3 reads TGTGCCAGCAGCCCTAACTACAACAATGAGCAGTTCTTC. Its translation is CASSPNYNNEQFF.

This clone has a single count. The chain combines TRBV5-5 with TRBJ2-7; 8 bases are a match to TRBD2. Germline V CDR1 and CDR2: SGHKS, YYEKEE (reference sequence). V was clipped by 1 base and J by 0 bases; unmatched bases: 6. CDR3 length: 16 residues. The CDR3 nucleotides read TGTGCCAGCAGCTTGTCGGCTAGCGGGTTCTCCTACGAGCAGTACTTC. The encoded protein is CASSLSASGFSYEQYF. Together with reference TRBV5-5 and TRBJ2-7, the CDR3 gives the full variable domain: DAGVTQSPTHLIKTRGQQVTLRCSPISGHKSVSWYQQVLGQGPQFIFQYYEKEERGRGNFPDRFSARQFPNYSSELNVNALLLGDSALYLCASSLSASGFSYEQYFGPGTRLTVT.

This clone was picked up a small number of times. This rearrangement joins TRBV5-1 to TRBJ1-2; 7 nucleotides match TRBD1. V was clipped by 3 bases and J by 7 bases; unmatched bases: 0. Germline-derived CDR1 and CDR2 are SGHRS and YFSETQ. The CDR3 contains 11 residues. The CDR3 here is CASSYRGGYTF. The CDR3 nucleotides read TGCGCCAGCAGCTACAGGGGTGGCTACACCTTC.

The chain recombines TRBV30 with TRBJ2-1, with D hard to call. Per germline, CDR1 GTSNPN and CDR2 SVGIG (reference sequence). The ends were cut back, 2 bases at V and 6 bases at J, with 8 bases in the middle. This CDR3 has 12 amino acids. CDR3 residues: CAWSRAANEQFF. CDR3 nucleotides: TGTGCCTGGAGTCGGGCCGCCAATGAGCAGTTCTTC.

In this sample, this clone turned up once. Here the CDR3 reads CASSPTGGGEKLFF. In DNA, the CDR3 is TGTGCCAGCAGCCCGACAGGGGGAGGTGAAAAACTGTTTTTT. The J gene is TRBJ1-4, the V gene TRBV14; TRBD1 matches 9 bases. Germline V CDR1 and CDR2: SGHDN, FVKESK. The V segment lost 4 bases and the J segment 7 bases; nucleotides outside the gene matches: 4. This CDR3 is built from 14 residues.

The gene calls are TRBV29-1 and TRBJ2-3; D perhaps matches TRBD1 (6 bases). From germline, CDR1 is SQVTM and CDR2 ANQGSEA. Trimming removed 5 bases from V and 5 bases from J, with 26 bases in between. The CDR3 runs to 17 residues. DNA of the CDR3: TGCAGCGTTCCGGGACACCTCTTGCACAGATACTTAGATACGCAGTATTTT. Its protein product is CSVPGHLLHRYLDTQYF.

The genes are TRBV6-5 and TRBJ1-2; D unresolved. Trimming removed 6 bases at V and 12 bases at J, with 20 bases between. The CDR3 loop spans 13 amino acids. CDR1 MNHEY and CDR2 SVGAGI come from the germline V gene. The CDR3 loop reads CASRPGASVANTF. The CDR3, as DNA: TGTGCCAGCAGGCCAGGAGCCTCTGTGGCTAACACCTTC.

V usage is TRBV9 and J usage is TRBJ2-7; 8 bases fit TRBD1. Trimming took 2 bases from V and 3 from J; bases not matched to a gene: 4. There are 14 residues in the CDR3. CDR1 SGDLS and CDR2 YYNGEE come from the germline V gene. The CDR3 protein is CASSVSGGGYEQYF. CDR3 sequence (DNA): TGTGCCAGCAGCGTTTCAGGGGGCGGCTACGAGCAGTACTTC.

This clone has a single count. The chain couples TRBV11-2 to TRBJ2-5, with 11 bases that match TRBD2. After removal of 2 bases from V and 4 bases from J, the junction contained 3 bases not matched to a gene. This CDR3 region has 15 residues. Germline CDR1 and CDR2: SGHAT and FQNNGV. Here the CDR3 DNA reads TGTGCCAGCAGCTTACTAGCGGGAGGAGGAGAGACCCAGTACTTC. This codes for CASSLLAGGGETQYF.

This clone was recorded once. This sequence joins TRBV4-2 and TRBJ1-2, with 7 bases that match TRBD1. The CDR3 length is 13 residues. CDR1 is LGHNA and CDR2 is YNFKEQ in the germline V gene. The ends lost 2 bases at V and 3 bases at J; junction bases unmatched: 0. The CDR3 sequence is CASSQTGDYGYTF. The CDR3 DNA reads as TGTGCCAGCAGCCAAACAGGGGACTATGGCTACACCTTC.

The chain links TRBV19 to TRBJ2-7; 10 bases match TRBD2. Unmatched junction bases numbered 5, after V lost 4 bases and J lost 5 bases. CDR1 and CDR2 from the germline V gene are LNHDA and SQIVND (reference sequence). This CDR3 comprises 14 residues. CDR3 residues: CASSTSGSMDEQYF. The CDR3 coding sequence is TGTGCCAGTAGTACTAGCGGGAGTATGGACGAGCAGTACTTC. The entire variable domain, with the rest obtained from reference TRBV19 and TRBJ2-7, is as follows: DGGITQSPKYLFRKEGQNVTLSCEQNLNHDAMYWYRQDPGQGLRLIYYSQIVNDFQKGDIAEGYSVSREKKESFPLTVTSAQKNPTAFYLCASSTSGSMDEQYFGPGTRLTVT.

The rearrangement uses TRBV5-6 and TRBJ1-2; possibly TRBD1 for D (5 bases). The CDR3 length is 13 residues. In germline, CDR1 is SGHDT, CDR2 YYEEEE. V dropped 2 bases and J dropped 4 bases, with 9 bases sitting between them. The CDR3 coding sequence is TGTGCCAGCAGCTTCAGACAGCTCTATGGCTACACCTTC. Protein product: CASSFRQLYGYTF.

The chain is built from TRBV5-6 and TRBJ2-3; TRBD1 might be the D (5 bases). This CDR3 has 13 amino acids. CDR1 SGHDT and CDR2 YYEEEE come from the germline V gene. Trimming pared 3 bases from V and 0 bases from J, leaving 5 bases between. The CDR3 sequence is CASSSGSTDTQYF. CDR3 nucleotides: TGTGCCAGCAGCTCAGGGAGCACAGATACGCAGTATTTT.

As regards this clone: The sample has other DNA sequences that encode this CDR3 too. V and J are TRBV20-1 and TRBJ2-5; D gene uncertain. The CDR3 loop spans 10 amino acids. With 5 bases removed from V and 5 bases from J, the gap between germline ends came to 6 bases. From germline, CDR1 is DFQATT and CDR2 SNEGSKA (reference sequence). The CDR3 protein is CSALGETQYF. The DNA for the CDR3 is TGCAGTGCTTTAGGGGAGACCCAGTACTTC.

V usage is TRBV6-1 and J usage is TRBJ2-3, with TRBD2 identical over 10 bases. The length of the CDR3 is 16 residues. Germline CDR1 reads MNHNS; CDR2 reads SASEGT. Trimming cost V 6 bases and J 2 bases; bases outside gene matches: 8. CDR3 bases: TGTGCCAGCAGCGAACCGACTAGCGGGTACACAGATACGCAGTATTTT. It translates to CASSEPTSGYTDTQYF.

The chain has TRBV28 and TRBJ2-1; 13 bases match TRBD2. The length of the CDR3 is 17 residues. Germline assignment: CDR1 MDHEN and CDR2 SYDVKM. The junction had 5 bases not matched to a gene; V was cut back by 4 bases and J by 2 bases. CDR3 sequence reads: CASSSWTSGGTYNEQFF. The CDR3, as DNA: TGTGCCAGCAGTTCCTGGACTAGCGGGGGTACCTACAATGAGCAGTTCTTC.